These T cell receptor beta chains were read from a single sample in a study of cytomegalovirus exposure and HLA in healthy donors. Method: immunoSEQ multiplex PCR; TCRdb's copy keeps in-frame clones and lacks some. The table lists 210,000 or so clones, about 85% of them singletons. Sequenced sample: PBMCs. The receptors stem from a woman in her 50s in good health and CMV-seropositive. The CDR3 runs from the conserved cysteine through the conserved F or W. D genes are given only for firm matches. Not every row has a clone size; where given, it reads once, few, many or a size class.

size	D	V	J	CDR3	DNA
-	-	TRBV7-2	TRBJ2-2	CASSPRISRATGELFF	TGTGCCAGCAGCCCAAGAATCTCCAGGGCCACGGGGGAGCTGTTTTTT
-	-	TRBV30	TRBJ1-1	CAWSETVMNTEAFF	TGTGCCTGGAGTGAGACAGTCATGAACACTGAAGCTTTCTTT
-	TRBD1	TRBV15	TRBJ2-7	CATSSRDRDHEQYF	TGTGCCACCAGCTCCCGGGACAGGGACCACGAGCAGTACTTC
once	-	TRBV5-1	TRBJ2-1	CASSGGYRGGSYNEQFF	TGCGCCAGCAGCGGAGGATACCGGGGTGGCTCCTACAATGAGCAGTTCTTC
-	TRBD1	TRBV28	TRBJ1-6	CASKPGQGDISSYNSPLHF	TGTGCCAGCAAGCCGGGACAGGGAGACATTAGCTCCTATAATTCACCCCTCCACTTT
few	-	TRBV27	TRBJ2-7	CASSTGLGYEQYF	TGTGCCAGCAGTACGGGACTTGGCTACGAGCAGTACTTC
-	TRBD1	TRBV6-4	TRBJ2-2	CASSPSGQDTGELFF	TGTGCCAGCAGTCCATCGGGACAGGACACCGGGGAGCTGTTTTTT
-	-	TRBV9	TRBJ1-5	CASSGRDTYMRGNQPQHF	TGTGCCAGCAGCGGAAGGGACACCTATATGCGGGGCAATCAGCCCCAGCATTTT
few	TRBD1	TRBV6-6	TRBJ1-1	CASSNLNRGRNTEAFF	TGTGCCAGCAGTAACCTGAACAGGGGGCGGAACACTGAAGCTTTCTTT
-	-	TRBV7-8	TRBJ2-7	CASSLENPAGYEQYF	TGTGCCAGCAGCTTAGAAAACCCCGCAGGTTACGAGCAGTACTTC
-	TRBD1	TRBV5-1	TRBJ2-7	CASSLASGTGSYEQYF	TGCGCCAGCAGCTTGGCCTCCGGGACAGGGTCCTACGAGCAGTACTTC
-	-	TRBV14	TRBJ1-2	CASSQDHRFSYGYTF	TGTGCCAGCAGCCAAGATCACAGGTTCAGTTATGGCTACACCTTC
-	-	TRBV6-5	TRBJ2-5	CASSWGPETQYF	TGTGCCAGCAGTTGGGGCCCAGAGACCCAGTACTTC
-	-	TRBV19	TRBJ1-5	CASRRAGQFSNQPQHF	TGTGCCAGTAGGAGAGCAGGACAATTTAGCAATCAGCCCCAGCATTTT
-	-	TRBV4-1	TRBJ1-2	CASSHSGTPNYGYTF	TGCGCCAGCAGCCATTCCGGGACACCAAACTATGGCTACACCTTC
-	-	TRBV11-2	TRBJ1-1	CASSSPEDIRVGNTEAFF	TGTGCCAGCAGCTCGCCCGAGGACATCAGGGTGGGGAACACTGAAGCTTTCTTT
-	TRBD2	TRBV5-4	TRBJ2-2	CASSYFPGGRTGELFF	TGTGCCAGCAGCTATTTTCCGGGGGGTCGGACCGGGGAGCTGTTTTTT
-	TRBD1	TRBV7-6	TRBJ1-2	CASSSGTAYGYTF	TGTGCCAGCAGCTCCGGGACAGCCTATGGCTACACCTTC
once	TRBD1	TRBV19	TRBJ1-2	CASSTTALRNRGGYGYTF	TGTGCCAGTAGCACCACCGCACTTCGAAACAGGGGGGGCTATGGCTACACCTTC
-	-	TRBV4-3	TRBJ1-2	CASSQSAAGAGGYTF	TGCGCCAGCAGCCAGTCCGCGGCGGGGGCGGGTGGCTACACCTTC
-	-	TRBV9	TRBJ2-1	CASSVDQARGSYNEQFF	TGTGCCAGCAGCGTAGACCAGGCCAGGGGCTCCTACAATGAGCAGTTCTTC
-	-	TRBV9	TRBJ1-3	CASSLRLSGNTIYF	TGTGCCAGCAGCCTCAGGCTCTCTGGAAACACCATATATTTT
few	TRBD1	TRBV2	TRBJ1-1	CASSRQGGANTEAFF	TGTGCCAGCAGCCGACAGGGGGGAGCGAACACTGAAGCTTTCTTT
-	TRBD1	TRBV6-1	TRBJ1-1	CASTGTGYTEAFF	TGTGCCAGCACCGGGACAGGGTACACTGAAGCTTTCTTT
-	-	TRBV29-1	TRBJ1-2	CSVRQTLYGYTF	TGCAGCGTTAGGCAGACTCTCTATGGCTACACCTTC
-	-	TRBV2	TRBJ2-5	CASREGGAQETQYF	TGTGCCAGCAGAGAGGGGGGGGCCCAAGAGACCCAGTACTTC
-	-	TRBV19	TRBJ1-6	CASSMRGSDSPLHF	TGTGCCAGTAGTATGCGCGGAAGCGATTCACCCCTCCACTTT
-	-	TRBV9	TRBJ1-1	CASSVLDLNTEAFF	TGTGCCAGCAGCGTACTAGACTTGAACACTGAAGCTTTCTTT
-	TRBD2	TRBV30	TRBJ2-1	CAGGTSGGGDEQFF	TGTGCCGGGGGGACTAGCGGGGGCGGGGATGAGCAGTTCTTC
-	-	TRBV27	TRBJ2-2	CASSPLGDTGELFF	TGTGCCAGCAGTCCCCTAGGGGACACCGGGGAGCTGTTTTTT
-	TRBD2	TRBV5-1	TRBJ2-3	CASSLDGGLGGTQYF	TGCGCCAGCAGCTTGGACGGGGGACTAGGAGGTACGCAGTATTTT
few	TRBD1	TRBV7-6	TRBJ1-3	CASSPDRDSGNTIYF	TGTGCCAGCAGCCCCGACAGGGACTCTGGAAACACCATATATTTT
-	-	TRBV4-2	TRBJ2-1	CASSPFIASYNEQFF	TGTGCCAGCAGCCCATTCATAGCGTCCTACAATGAGCAGTTCTTC
-	TRBD1	TRBV5-4	TRBJ1-1	CASSSPTGSFEAFF	TGTGCCAGCAGCTCACCGACAGGGAGTTTTGAAGCTTTCTTT
-	TRBD1	TRBV7-9	TRBJ1-1	CASSERTGGVQGNTEAFF	TGTGCCAGCAGCGAACGGACAGGGGGCGTTCAGGGGAACACTGAAGCTTTCTTT
-	TRBD1	TRBV19	TRBJ2-7	CASSTQTGPVEQYF	TGTGCCAGTAGTACCCAGACAGGGCCGGTCGAGCAGTACTTC
-	-	TRBV7-2	TRBJ2-7	CASSLALYEQYF	TGTGCCAGCAGCTTAGCTCTCTACGAGCAGTACTTC
-	TRBD1	TRBV19	TRBJ1-4	CASSRWTGRDEKLFF	TGTGCCAGTAGCCGGTGGACAGGGAGGGATGAAAAACTGTTTTTT
-	TRBD2	TRBV10-2	TRBJ2-1	CATSSGGAHEQFF	TGCGCCACCTCTAGCGGGGGGGCTCATGAGCAGTTCTTC
-	TRBD1	TRBV10-3	TRBJ2-7	CAIKQGVDEQYF	TGTGCCATCAAACAGGGGGTCGACGAGCAGTACTTC